This T cell receptor beta chain was identified in a study of blood T cell repertoires in COVID-19. Overall study context: The analysed material was cDNA or gDNA that came from T cells, B-cell-depleted T cells, or PBMCs.

This clone was seen more than once but under ten times. Measured with immunoSEQ multiplex PCR; TCRdb has only the in-frame clones, and not every one. The sample holds some 290,000 clones; about 76% are singletons and the top ten take less than 3%. Germline CDR1 and CDR2: MRHNA and SNTAGT. The CDR3 extends over 17 amino acids. Deletions cut 2 bases from V and 0 bases from J, with 14 bases between. This receptor was identified in a woman between 55 and 75 years old with active or convalescent COVID-19. This rearrangement joins TRBV6-4 to TRBJ2-1; the D is unclear. The sample consisted of peripheral blood. Here the CDR3 reads CASSDGFAESSYNEQFF. CDR3 DNA: TGTGCCAGCAGTGACGGTTTTGCGGAGAGCTCCTACAATGAGCAGTTCTTC.